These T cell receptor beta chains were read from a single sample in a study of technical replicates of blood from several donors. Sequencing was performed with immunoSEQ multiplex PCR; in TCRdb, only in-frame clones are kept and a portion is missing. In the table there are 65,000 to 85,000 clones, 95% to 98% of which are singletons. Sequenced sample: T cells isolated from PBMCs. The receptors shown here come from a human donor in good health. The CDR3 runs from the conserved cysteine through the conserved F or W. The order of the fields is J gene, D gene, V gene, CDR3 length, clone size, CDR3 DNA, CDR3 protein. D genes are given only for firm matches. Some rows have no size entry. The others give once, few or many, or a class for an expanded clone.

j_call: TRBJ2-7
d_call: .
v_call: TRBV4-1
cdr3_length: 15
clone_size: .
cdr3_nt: TGCGCCAGCAGCCAAGATGAACAGGGCATCTACGAGCAGTACTTC
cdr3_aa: CASSQDEQGIYEQYF

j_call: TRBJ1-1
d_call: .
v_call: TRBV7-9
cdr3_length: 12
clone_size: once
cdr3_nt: TGTGCCAGCAGCTTAGCGGGGGCAATCGCTTTCTTT
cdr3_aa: CASSLAGAIAFF

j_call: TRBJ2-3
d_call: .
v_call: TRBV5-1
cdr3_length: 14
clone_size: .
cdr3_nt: TGCGCCAGCAGCTTAGGTGGAGATACAGATACGCAGTATTTT
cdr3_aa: CASSLGGDTDTQYF

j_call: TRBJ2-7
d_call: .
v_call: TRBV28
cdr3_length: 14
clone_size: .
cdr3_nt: TGTGCCAGCAGGAGGACAGCGAGTTCCTACGAGCAGTACTTC
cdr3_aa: CASRRTASSYEQYF

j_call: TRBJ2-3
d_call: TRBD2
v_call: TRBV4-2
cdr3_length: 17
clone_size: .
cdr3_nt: TGTGCCAGCAGCCAGGGACTAGCGGGGGGGATCACAGATACGCAGTATTTT
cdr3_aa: CASSQGLAGGITDTQYF

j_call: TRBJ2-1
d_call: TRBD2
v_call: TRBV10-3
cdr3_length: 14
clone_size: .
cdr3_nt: TGTGCCATCAGGGGACTAGCGGAAAACAATGAGCAGTTCTTC
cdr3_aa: CAIRGLAENNEQFF

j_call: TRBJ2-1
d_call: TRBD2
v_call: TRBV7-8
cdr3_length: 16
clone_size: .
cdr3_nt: TGTGCCAGCACCAGGGGGAGCGGGAGGGCCTACAATGAGCAGTTCTTC
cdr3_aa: CASTRGSGRAYNEQFF

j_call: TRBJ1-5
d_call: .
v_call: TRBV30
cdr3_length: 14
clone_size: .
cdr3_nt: TGTGCCTGGAGTGTACTAGGGTTCAATCAGCCCCAGCATTTT
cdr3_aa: CAWSVLGFNQPQHF

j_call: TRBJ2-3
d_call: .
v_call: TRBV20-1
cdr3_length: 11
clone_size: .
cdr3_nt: TGCAGGGCCGGGGGGCCCGATACGCAGTATTTT
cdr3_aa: CRAGGPDTQYF

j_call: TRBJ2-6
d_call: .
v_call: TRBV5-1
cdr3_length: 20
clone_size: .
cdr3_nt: TGCGCCAGCAGCCCGGTCATACCGGGACTTACCAGCTCTGGGGCCAACGTCCTGACTTTC
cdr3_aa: CASSPVIPGLTSSGANVLTF

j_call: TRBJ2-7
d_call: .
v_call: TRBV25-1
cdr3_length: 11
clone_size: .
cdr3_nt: TGTGCCAGCAGTGAATTTATTCGGCAGTACTTC
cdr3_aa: CASSEFIRQYF

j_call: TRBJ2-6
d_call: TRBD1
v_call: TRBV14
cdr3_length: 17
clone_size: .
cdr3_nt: TGTGCCAGCAGCCAGGGATGGACAGGGGTAGGGGCCAACGTCCTGACTTTC
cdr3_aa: CASSQGWTGVGANVLTF

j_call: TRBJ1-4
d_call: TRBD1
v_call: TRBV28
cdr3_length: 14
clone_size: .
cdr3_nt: TGTGCCAGCAGTGGGGACAGGGAGGGGGAAAAACTGTTTTTT
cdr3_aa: CASSGDREGEKLFF

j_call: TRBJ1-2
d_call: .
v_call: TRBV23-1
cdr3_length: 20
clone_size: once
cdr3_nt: TGCGCCAGCAGTCAAACTTCGAATGACGGACTAAACCCTTCTAACTATGGCTACACCTTC
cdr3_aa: CASSQTSNDGLNPSNYGYTF

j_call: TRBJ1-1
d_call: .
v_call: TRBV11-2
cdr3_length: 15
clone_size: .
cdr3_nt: TGTGCCAGCAGCCCCCACGGGGTCAACGGGGGTGAAGCTTTCTTT
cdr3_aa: CASSPHGVNGGEAFF

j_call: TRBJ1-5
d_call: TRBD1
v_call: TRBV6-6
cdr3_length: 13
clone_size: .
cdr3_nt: TGTGCCAGCAACAGGGGCAGCAATCAGCCCCAGCATTTT
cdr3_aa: CASNRGSNQPQHF

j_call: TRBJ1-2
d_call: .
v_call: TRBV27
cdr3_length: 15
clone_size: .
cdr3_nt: TGTGCCAGCAGTGCCCGAATCAGGGGCGCAGATGGCTACACCTTC
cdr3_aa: CASSARIRGADGYTF

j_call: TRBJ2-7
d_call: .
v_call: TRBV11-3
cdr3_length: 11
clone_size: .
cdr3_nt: TGTGCCAGCAGCATCTACTACGAGCAGTACTTC
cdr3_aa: CASSIYYEQYF

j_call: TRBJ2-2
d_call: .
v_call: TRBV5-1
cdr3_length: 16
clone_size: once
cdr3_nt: TGCGCCAGCAGCTCGTTTAACGGGGGGAACACCGGGGAGCTGTTTTTT
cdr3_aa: CASSSFNGGNTGELFF

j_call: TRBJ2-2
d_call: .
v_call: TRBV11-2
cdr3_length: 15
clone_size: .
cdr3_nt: TGTGCCAGCAGCCTCCGCGGGAAGAGCACCGGGGAGCTGTTTTTT
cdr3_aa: CASSLRGKSTGELFF

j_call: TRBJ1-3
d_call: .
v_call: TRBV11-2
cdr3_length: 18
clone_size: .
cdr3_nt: TGTGCCAGCAGCTCAAGAATCTTAGACAGAGACTCTGGAAACACCATATATTTT
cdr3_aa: CASSSRILDRDSGNTIYF

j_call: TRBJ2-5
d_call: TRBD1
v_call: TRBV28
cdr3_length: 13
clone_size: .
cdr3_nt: TGTGCCAGCGTACAGGGGGTAGGTGAGACCCAGTACTTC
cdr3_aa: CASVQGVGETQYF

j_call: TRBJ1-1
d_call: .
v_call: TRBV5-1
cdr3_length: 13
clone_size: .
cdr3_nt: TGCGCCAGCAGCTCCTCCGGACAGCTTGAAGCTTTCTTT
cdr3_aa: CASSSSGQLEAFF

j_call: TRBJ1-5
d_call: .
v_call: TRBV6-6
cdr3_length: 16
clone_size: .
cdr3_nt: TGTGCCAGCAGTTACACCCCCCACAGGGATCGTCAGCCCCAGCATTTT
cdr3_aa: CASSYTPHRDRQPQHF

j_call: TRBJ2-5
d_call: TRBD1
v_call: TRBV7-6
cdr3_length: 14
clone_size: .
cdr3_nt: TGTGCCAGCAGCTTAGGGACAGGATTAGAGACCCAGTACTTC
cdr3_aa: CASSLGTGLETQYF

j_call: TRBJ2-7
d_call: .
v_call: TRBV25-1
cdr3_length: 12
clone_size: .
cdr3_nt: TGTGCCAGCATGACTCTTGCCTACGAGCAGTACTTC
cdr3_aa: CASMTLAYEQYF

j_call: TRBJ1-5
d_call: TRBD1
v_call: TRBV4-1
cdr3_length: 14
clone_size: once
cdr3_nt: TGCGCCAGCAGCCCTCAGGGGGGAGATCAGCCCCAGCATTTT
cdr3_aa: CASSPQGGDQPQHF

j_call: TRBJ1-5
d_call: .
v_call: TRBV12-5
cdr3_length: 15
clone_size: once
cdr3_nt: TGTGCTAGTGCCCCCCGCGGGGATAGCAATCAGCCCCAGCATTTT
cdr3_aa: CASAPRGDSNQPQHF

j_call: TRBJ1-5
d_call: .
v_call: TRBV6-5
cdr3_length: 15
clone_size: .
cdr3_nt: TGTGCCAGCAGTTCTACGCCAGCGATTAATCAGCCCCAGCATTTT
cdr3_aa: CASSSTPAINQPQHF

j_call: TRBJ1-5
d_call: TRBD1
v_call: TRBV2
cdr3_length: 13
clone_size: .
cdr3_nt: TGTGCCAGCGTTACAGGGGCTTCCCAGCCCCAGCATTTT
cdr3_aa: CASVTGASQPQHF

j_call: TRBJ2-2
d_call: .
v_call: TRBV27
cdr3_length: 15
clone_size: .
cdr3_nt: TGTGCCAGCCCTTCGAGCGGAGCGAACACCGGGGAGCTGTTTTTT
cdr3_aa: CASPSSGANTGELFF

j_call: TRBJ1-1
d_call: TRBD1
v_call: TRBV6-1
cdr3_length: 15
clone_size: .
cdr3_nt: TGTGCCAGCAGTGTTCAGGGGGCGCTGGCTACTGAAGCTTTCTTT
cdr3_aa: CASSVQGALATEAFF

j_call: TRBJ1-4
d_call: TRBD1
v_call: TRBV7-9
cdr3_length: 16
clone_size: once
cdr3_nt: TGTGCCAGCAGCCAAAAACCGGGACAGGGGGATGAAAAACTGTTTTTT
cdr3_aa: CASSQKPGQGDEKLFF

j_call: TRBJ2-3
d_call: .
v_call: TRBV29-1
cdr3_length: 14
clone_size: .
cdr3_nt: TGCAGCGTTGAAAGATCCAGATTCACAGATACGCAGTATTTT
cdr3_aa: CSVERSRFTDTQYF

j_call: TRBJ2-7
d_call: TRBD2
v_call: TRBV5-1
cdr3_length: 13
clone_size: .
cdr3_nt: TGCGCCACCAGGACTAGCGGGAGCTACGAGCAGTACTTC
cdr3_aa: CATRTSGSYEQYF

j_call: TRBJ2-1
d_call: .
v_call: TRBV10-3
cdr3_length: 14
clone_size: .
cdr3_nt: TGTGCCATCAGTGAGCAGGGGACCTACAATGAGCAGTTCTTC
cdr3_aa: CAISEQGTYNEQFF

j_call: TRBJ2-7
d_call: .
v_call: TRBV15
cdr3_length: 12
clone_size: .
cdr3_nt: TGTGCCACCAGCAGAGCGGGTTACGAGCAGTACTTC
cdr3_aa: CATSRAGYEQYF

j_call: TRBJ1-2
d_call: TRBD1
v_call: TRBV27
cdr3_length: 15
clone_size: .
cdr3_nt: TGTGCCAGCAGGTCCCCGGGACAGGGGTACTATGGCTACACCTTC
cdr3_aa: CASRSPGQGYYGYTF

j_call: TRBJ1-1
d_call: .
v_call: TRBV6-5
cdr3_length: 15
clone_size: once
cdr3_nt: TGTGCCAGCACAACACCCCTGGGCATGAACACTGAAGCTTTCTTT
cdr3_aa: CASTTPLGMNTEAFF

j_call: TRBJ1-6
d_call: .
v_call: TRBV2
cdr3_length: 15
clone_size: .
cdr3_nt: TGTGCCAGCAGTGGCGTGAGCTCCTATAATTCACCCCTCCACTTT
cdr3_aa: CASSGVSSYNSPLHF

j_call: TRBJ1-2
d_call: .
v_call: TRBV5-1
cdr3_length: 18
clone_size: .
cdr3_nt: TGCGCCAGCAGCTTGGCCCCGACAACAGGGTCTTCTAACTATGGCTACACCTTC
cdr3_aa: CASSLAPTTGSSNYGYTF

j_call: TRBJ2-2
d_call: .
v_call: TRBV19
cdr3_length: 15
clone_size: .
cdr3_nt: TGTGCCAGTAGGAAGACAGACCCCCTTCCCGGGGAGCTGTTTTTT
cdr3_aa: CASRKTDPLPGELFF

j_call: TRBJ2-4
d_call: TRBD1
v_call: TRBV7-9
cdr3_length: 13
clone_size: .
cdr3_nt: TGTGCCAGCAGCCGTACAGGGGTTGACATTCAGTACTTC
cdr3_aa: CASSRTGVDIQYF

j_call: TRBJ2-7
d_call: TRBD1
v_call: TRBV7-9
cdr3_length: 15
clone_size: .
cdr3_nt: TGTGCCAGCAGTCACCGGGACAGGGGCCCCTACGAGCAGTACTTC
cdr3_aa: CASSHRDRGPYEQYF

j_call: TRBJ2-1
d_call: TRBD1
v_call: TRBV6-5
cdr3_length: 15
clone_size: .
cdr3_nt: TGTGCCAGCAACCACGGGACAGGGCGTCCCAATGAGCAGTTCTTC
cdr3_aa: CASNHGTGRPNEQFF

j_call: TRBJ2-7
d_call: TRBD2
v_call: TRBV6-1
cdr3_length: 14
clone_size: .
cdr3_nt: TGTGCCAGCCGTGAGCGGGGGAGCTCCTACGAGCAGTACTTC
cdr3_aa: CASRERGSSYEQYF

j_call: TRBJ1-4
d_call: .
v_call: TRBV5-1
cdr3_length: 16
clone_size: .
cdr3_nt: TGCGCCAGCAGCTTCGGAACAGGGTGGGGGGGTGAAAAACTGTTTTTT
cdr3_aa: CASSFGTGWGGEKLFF

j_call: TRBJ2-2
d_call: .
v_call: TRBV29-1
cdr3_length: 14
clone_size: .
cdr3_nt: TGCAGCGTTGATTTCGGAGGAATCGTCCGGGAGCTGTTTTTT
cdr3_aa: CSVDFGGIVRELFF

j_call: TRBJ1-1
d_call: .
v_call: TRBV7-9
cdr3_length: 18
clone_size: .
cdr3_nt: TGTGCCAGTCTCCCCGCCAACAGGTTGGAATGGGCGAACACTGAAGCTTTCTTT
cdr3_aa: CASLPANRLEWANTEAFF

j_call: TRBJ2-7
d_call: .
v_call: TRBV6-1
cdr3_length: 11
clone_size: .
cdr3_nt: TGTGCCAGCAGACGAGGATCCGAGCAGTACTTC
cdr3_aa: CASRRGSEQYF

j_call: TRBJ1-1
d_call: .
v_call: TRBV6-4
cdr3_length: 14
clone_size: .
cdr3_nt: TGTGCCAGCAGTGACTCGAACAGGGCCGCTGAAGCTTTCTTT
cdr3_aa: CASSDSNRAAEAFF

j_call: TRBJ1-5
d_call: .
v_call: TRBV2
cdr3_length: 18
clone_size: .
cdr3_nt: TGTGCCAGCAGTACTCAGGGGTTACGCAAAATCAGCAATCAGCCCCAGCATTTT
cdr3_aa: CASSTQGLRKISNQPQHF

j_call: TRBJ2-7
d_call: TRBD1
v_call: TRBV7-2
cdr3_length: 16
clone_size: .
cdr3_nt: TGTGCCAGCAAGTTCCTGTCGGGACAGGGGGTTTACGAGCAGTACTTC
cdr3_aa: CASKFLSGQGVYEQYF

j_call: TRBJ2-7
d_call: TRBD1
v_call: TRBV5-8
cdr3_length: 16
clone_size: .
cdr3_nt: TGTGCCAGCAGCCGATTCGGACAGGGAAGTGTCTACGAGCAGTACTTC
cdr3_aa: CASSRFGQGSVYEQYF

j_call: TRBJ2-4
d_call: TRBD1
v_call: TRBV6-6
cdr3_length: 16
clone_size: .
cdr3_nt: TGTGCCAGCAGCCCAGGACAGGCCCTAGCCAAAAACATTCAGTACTTC
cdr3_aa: CASSPGQALAKNIQYF

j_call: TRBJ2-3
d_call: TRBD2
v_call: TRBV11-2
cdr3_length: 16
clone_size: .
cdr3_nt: TGTGCCAGCAGCTTAGCCCTTAGCGGGAGGGCAGATACGCAGTATTTT
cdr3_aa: CASSLALSGRADTQYF

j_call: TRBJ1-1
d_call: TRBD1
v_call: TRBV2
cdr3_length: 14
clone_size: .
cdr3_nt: TGTGCCAGCGTACCTGCAGGGGGCCGGACTGAAGCTTTCTTT
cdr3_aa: CASVPAGGRTEAFF